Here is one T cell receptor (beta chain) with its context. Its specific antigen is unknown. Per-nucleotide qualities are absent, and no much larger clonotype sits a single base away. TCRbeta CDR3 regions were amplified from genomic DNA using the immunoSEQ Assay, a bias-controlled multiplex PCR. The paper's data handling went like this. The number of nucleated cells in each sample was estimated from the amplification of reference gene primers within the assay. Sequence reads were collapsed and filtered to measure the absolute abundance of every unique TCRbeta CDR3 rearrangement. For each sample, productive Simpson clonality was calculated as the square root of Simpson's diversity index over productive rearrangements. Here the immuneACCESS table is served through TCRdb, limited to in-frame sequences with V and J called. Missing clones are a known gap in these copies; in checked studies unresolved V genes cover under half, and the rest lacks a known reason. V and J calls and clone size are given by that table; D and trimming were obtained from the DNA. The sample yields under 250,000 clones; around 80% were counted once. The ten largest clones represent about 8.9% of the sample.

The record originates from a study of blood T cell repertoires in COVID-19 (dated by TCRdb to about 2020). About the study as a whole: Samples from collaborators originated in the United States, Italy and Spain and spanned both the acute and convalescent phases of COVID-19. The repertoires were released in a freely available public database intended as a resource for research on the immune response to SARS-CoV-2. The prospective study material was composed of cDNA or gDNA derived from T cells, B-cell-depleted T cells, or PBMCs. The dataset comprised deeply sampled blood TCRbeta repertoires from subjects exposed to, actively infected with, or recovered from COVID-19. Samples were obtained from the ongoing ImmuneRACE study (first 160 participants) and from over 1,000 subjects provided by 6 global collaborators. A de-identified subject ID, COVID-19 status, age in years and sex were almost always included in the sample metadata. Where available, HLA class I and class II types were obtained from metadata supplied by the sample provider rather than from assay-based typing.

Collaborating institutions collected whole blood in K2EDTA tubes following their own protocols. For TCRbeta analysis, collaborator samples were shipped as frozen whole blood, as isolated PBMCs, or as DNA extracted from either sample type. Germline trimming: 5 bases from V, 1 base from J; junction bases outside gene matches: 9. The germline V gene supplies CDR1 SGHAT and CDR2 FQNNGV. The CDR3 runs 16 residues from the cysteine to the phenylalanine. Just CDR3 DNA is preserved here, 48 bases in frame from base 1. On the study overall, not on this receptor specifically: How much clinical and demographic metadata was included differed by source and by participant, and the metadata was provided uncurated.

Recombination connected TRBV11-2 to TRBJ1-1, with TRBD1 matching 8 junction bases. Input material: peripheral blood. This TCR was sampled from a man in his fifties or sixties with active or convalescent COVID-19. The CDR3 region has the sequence CASSQTWDRKNTEAFF. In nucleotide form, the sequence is TGTGCCAGCAGCCAAACCTGGGACAGGAAGAACACTGAAGCTTTCTTT.